Listed below are T cell receptor beta chains from one sample, sequenced in a study of human T cells and chemical hapten exposure. A single record per CDR3 protein comes from TCRdb applying MiXCR to the RACE reads. The sample lists about 250,000 distinct CDR3 sequences, 7.5% to 9% occurring once. Here the sequenced sample was whole blood, taken in connection with sensitization to the hapten diphenylcyclopropenone (DPC). All receptors come from a man aged 18 to 29 with alopecia areata. Some clones in this sample may be carry-over from other donors' samples. Both conserved end residues are part of each CDR3. A D gene is named only where the DNA matches it firmly. Not all rows give a size; the values are once, few, many and, for expanded clones, a class.

>15|.|TRBJ2-7|.|TRBV28
TGTGCCAGCTACCCCCGGGGGGCGCGGTACTACGAGCAGTACTTC
CASYPRGARYYEQYF
>16|.|TRBJ2-7|.|TRBV7-6
TGTGCCAGCAGCTTAGTATTGGCAGGGGAGTCCTACGAGCAGTACTTC
CASSLVLAGESYEQYF
>16|few|TRBJ2-1|TRBD1|TRBV7-3
TGTGCCAGCAGCCCAACGGACAGGGGGCTTCTCAATGAGCAGTTCTTC
CASSPTDRGLLNEQFF
>14|few|TRBJ1-2|TRBD1|TRBV6-5
TGTGCCAGCACCAAGGGACAGGGTGGTCATGGCTACACCTTC
CASTKGQGGHGYTF
>14|.|TRBJ2-5|.|TRBV24-1
TGTGCCACCAGTACGGGGCGGCGGGACGAGACCCAGTACTTC
CATSTGRRDETQYF
>15|many|TRBJ1-5|.|TRBV9
TGTGCCAGCAGCGTAGGTGCAGGGGTCGATCAGCCCCAGCATTTT
CASSVGAGVDQPQHF
>14|few|TRBJ1-2|.|TRBV7-3
TGTGCCAGCAGCATATTGACAGAAAACTATGGCTACACCTTC
CASSILTENYGYTF
>13|.|TRBJ2-2|.|TRBV5-1
TGCGCCAGCAGATTGGACGTGACCGGGGAGCTGTTTTTT
CASRLDVTGELFF
>15|few|TRBJ1-4|.|TRBV6-5
TGTGCCAGCAGTTACCGAATGGACAGAGGAGAAAAACTGTTTTTT
CASSYRMDRGEKLFF
>15|few|TRBJ2-1|.|TRBV6-5
TGTGCCAGCCGGATCGGGACTGCCTCCTACAATGAGCAGTTCTTC
CASRIGTASYNEQFF
>16|.|TRBJ1-1|TRBD1|TRBV20-1
TGCAGTGCCGGGAACAGACAGGGGGGCAAGAACACTGAAGCTTTCTTT
CSAGNRQGGKNTEAFF
>15|.|TRBJ2-2|TRBD2|TRBV6-1
TGTGCCAGCAGTGGGACTAGCGCAAACACCGGGGAGCTGTTTTTT
CASSGTSANTGELFF
>16|many|TRBJ1-1|TRBD1|TRBV6-2/TRBV6-3
TGTGCCAGCAGTACTTCACGCCTGGACAGGGCCACTGAAGCTTTCTTT
CASSTSRLDRATEAFF
>16|.|TRBJ2-3|.|TRBV5-1
TGCGCCAGCAGCTTGAGTCTTTCAGACCCCACAGATACGCAGTATTTT
CASSLSLSDPTDTQYF
>15|.|TRBJ1-5|TRBD1|TRBV28
TGTGCCAGCAGTTTAACACAGGGGGCTAGGCAGCCCCAGCATTTT
CASSLTQGARQPQHF
>15|few|TRBJ1-5|TRBD1|TRBV7-6
TGTGCCAGCAGCCCGACAGGGGGCAACAATCAGCCCCAGCATTTT
CASSPTGGNNQPQHF
>16|many|TRBJ2-2|TRBD1|TRBV3-1
TGTGCCAGCAGCCAGGGGACAGGGGCGAACACCGGGGAGCTGTTTTTT
CASSQGTGANTGELFF
>15|few|TRBJ2-1|TRBD2|TRBV7-2
TGTGCCAGCAGGCAGGGGCATAGCGGGGGGTATGAGCAGTTCTTC
CASRQGHSGGYEQFF
>14|many|TRBJ2-1|.|TRBV4-3
TGCGCCAGCAGCCAAGGTGTTGGGGACAATGAGCAGTTCTTC
CASSQGVGDNEQFF
>13|many|TRBJ2-1|.|TRBV7-3
TGTGCCAGCAGCTTAACAGGGTTTAATGAGCAGTTCTTC
CASSLTGFNEQFF
>12|few|TRBJ2-1|.|TRBV29-1
TGCAGCGTGGGCGAACCAGGGGATGAGCAGTTCTTC
CSVGEPGDEQFF
>14|.|TRBJ2-1|TRBD2|TRBV7-2
TGTGCCAGCACCAAACCCGGGGGGAACAATGAGCAGTTCTTC
CASTKPGGNNEQFF
>15|few|TRBJ2-3|.|TRBV12-3/TRBV12-4
TGTGCCAGCAGTTTAAACTCCGGATACACAGATACGCAGTATTTT
CASSLNSGYTDTQYF
>14|.|TRBJ2-3|TRBD1|TRBV5-1
TGCGCCAGCAGTAAAAACAGGGGAGCAGATACGCAGTATTTT
CASSKNRGADTQYF
>18|.|TRBJ2-1|TRBD1|TRBV27
TGTGCCAGCAGTCCAGCCTCAGAACAGGGGAGAATTAGGGATGAGCAGTTCTTC
CASSPASEQGRIRDEQFF
>13|.|TRBJ1-2|.|TRBV5-1
TGCGCCAGCAGCATCGGGGGCGCCTATGGCTACACCTTC
CASSIGGAYGYTF
>17|few|TRBJ1-3|.|TRBV6-5
TGTGCCAGCAGTTTGGAGTACAGCCTCCTCTCTGGAAACACCATATATTTT
CASSLEYSLLSGNTIYF
>15|.|TRBJ2-1|TRBD2|TRBV5-1
TGCGCCAGCACCAGGGGACTAGTTGCAAGCAATGAGCAGTTCTTC
CASTRGLVASNEQFF
>14|.|TRBJ2-3|.|TRBV6-6
TGTGCCAGCACTAGGGGCCCGGGTACAGATACGCAGTATTTT
CASTRGPGTDTQYF
>14|few|TRBJ2-2|.|TRBV5-1
TGCGCCAGCAGATTCCCTGAGGGCCCCGGGGAGCTGTTTTTT
CASRFPEGPGELFF
>13|few|TRBJ2-3|.|TRBV12-3/TRBV12-4
TGTGCCAGCAGTTGGAGGCGCACAGATACGCAGTATTTT
CASSWRRTDTQYF
>14|few|TRBJ2-1|TRBD1|TRBV6-5
TGTGCCAGCAGTTACGGACAGGGGGCATATGAGCAGTTCTTC
CASSYGQGAYEQFF
>15|.|TRBJ2-1|.|TRBV6-5
TGTGCCAGCAGTTACTCGGCGGGCTCCTACAATGAGCAGTTCTTC
CASSYSAGSYNEQFF
>15|few|TRBJ2-3|.|TRBV6-2/TRBV6-3
TGTGCCAGCAGTTATTCTTTAGGCCCCACAGATACGCAGTATTTT
CASSYSLGPTDTQYF